Listed below are T cell receptor beta chains from one sample, sequenced in a study of blood T cell repertoires in COVID-19. Here immunoSEQ multiplex PCR was the method, and the copy in TCRdb shows in-frame clones only, minus some. The table includes about 290,000 clones, just under 90% detected once. The sequenced sample was peripheral blood. The receptors stem from a woman younger than 45 with COVID-19, enrolled during active disease. The CDR3 runs from the conserved cysteine through the conserved F or W. The order of the fields is V gene, D gene, clone size, J gene, CDR3 protein, CDR3 DNA. A D gene is named only where the DNA matches it firmly. Expanded clones get a size class; other rows say once, few or many, or leave the size out.

TRBV18,TRBD1,NA,TRBJ1-6,CASSPLDRGLSYNSPLHF,TGTGCCAGCTCACCTCTTGACAGGGGGTTGTCCTATAATTCACCCCTCCACTTT
TRBV18,NA,NA,TRBJ2-5,CASSLRTAQETQYF,TGTGCCAGCTCACTGAGGACAGCCCAAGAGACCCAGTACTTC
TRBV27,TRBD1,NA,TRBJ2-7,CASSLSTGGYEQYF,TGTGCCAGCAGTTTATCGACAGGGGGCTACGAGCAGTACTTC
TRBV11-2,NA,NA,TRBJ2-3,CASSIDRFTDTQYF,TGTGCCAGCAGTATCGACAGGTTCACAGATACGCAGTATTTT
TRBV5-4,NA,NA,TRBJ1-6,CASSLEAGLSSPLHF,TGTGCCAGCAGCCTGGAGGCCGGGTTGAGTTCACCCCTCCACTTT
TRBV19,TRBD1,few,TRBJ1-1,CASGTGYIVTEAFF,TGTGCCAGTGGGACAGGGTATATTGTCACTGAAGCTTTCTTT
TRBV24-1,NA,once,TRBJ2-7,CATSAGYEQYF,TGTGCCACCAGTGCCGGGTACGAGCAGTACTTC
TRBV27,TRBD1,NA,TRBJ1-4,CASSFLHGTGDEKLFF,TGTGCCAGCAGTTTCCTCCACGGGACAGGGGACGAAAAACTGTTTTTT
TRBV2,NA,NA,TRBJ1-2,CASSPRVPGYGYTF,TGTGCCAGCAGCCCCAGGGTTCCGGGCTATGGCTACACCTTC
TRBV6-4,NA,NA,TRBJ1-1,CASSLAGWTEAFF,TGTGCCAGCAGTTTAGCAGGGTGGACTGAAGCTTTCTTT
TRBV29-1,NA,NA,TRBJ1-1,CSVEEGVNTEAFF,TGCAGCGTTGAAGAAGGGGTGAACACTGAAGCTTTCTTT
TRBV2,NA,NA,TRBJ1-5,CASSVQGNQPQHF,TGTGCCAGCAGTGTACAGGGAAATCAGCCCCAGCATTTT
TRBV20-1,NA,NA,TRBJ2-6,CSASSAGAYGANVLTF,TGCAGTGCTAGTTCCGCAGGGGCCTACGGGGCCAACGTCCTGACTTTC
TRBV13,NA,NA,TRBJ2-5,CASKSGAEETQYF,TGTGCCAGCAAGTCGGGAGCGGAAGAGACCCAGTACTTC
TRBV5-4,NA,NA,TRBJ2-1,CASSAIDEQFF,TGTGCCAGCAGCGCGATAGATGAGCAGTTCTTC
TRBV6-5,TRBD1,NA,TRBJ2-7,CASSYHEGAYRYEQYF,TGTGCCAGCAGTTACCACGAGGGGGCTTATCGCTACGAGCAGTACTTC
TRBV7-9,TRBD1,NA,TRBJ2-1,CASSLDRGSYNEQFF,TGTGCCAGCAGCTTAGACAGGGGATCCTACAATGAGCAGTTCTTC
TRBV3-1/TRBV3-2,TRBD2,NA,TRBJ2-3,CASSRIGGGTDTQYF,TGTGCCAGCAGCCGAATTGGGGGGGGCACAGATACGCAGTATTTT
TRBV6-6,TRBD2,once,TRBJ2-7,CASSYSRGGGAYEQYF,TGTGCCAGCAGTTACTCGAGAGGCGGGGGTGCATACGAGCAGTACTTC
TRBV2,NA,NA,TRBJ1-3,CASFLQPGNTIYF,TGTGCCAGCTTTTTACAGCCAGGAAACACCATATATTTT
TRBV18,TRBD1,NA,TRBJ1-1,CASSHGQEKAEAFF,TGTGCCAGCTCACACGGACAGGAAAAAGCTGAAGCTTTCTTT
TRBV6-5,NA,NA,TRBJ1-6,CASTGHNNSPLHF,TGTGCCAGCACTGGACACAATAATTCACCCCTCCACTTT
TRBV6-2/TRBV6-3,TRBD2,NA,TRBJ2-1,CASSYSPSGASSYNEQFF,TGTGCCAGCAGTTACTCCCCTAGCGGGGCTAGCTCCTACAATGAGCAGTTCTTC
TRBV3-1/TRBV3-2,NA,NA,TRBJ1-5,CASSQDPRRLISGPFNQPQHF,TGTGCCAGCAGCCAAGATCCGAGACGTTTAATTTCTGGGCCTTTCAATCAGCCCCAGCATTTT
TRBV5-8,NA,once,TRBJ1-1,CASSPKTIMNTEAFF,TGTGCCAGCAGCCCCAAGACAATCATGAACACTGAAGCTTTCTTT
TRBV19,NA,NA,TRBJ1-1,CASSMDSPARAFF,TGTGCCAGTAGTATGGACTCCCCAGCAAGAGCTTTCTTT
TRBV2,TRBD2,NA,TRBJ2-2,CASERGGRGGELFF,TGTGCCAGCGAGCGGGGGGGCCGAGGCGGGGAGCTGTTTTTT
TRBV6-5,NA,NA,TRBJ1-2,CASSYSPLQGGYGYTF,TGTGCCAGCAGTTACTCGCCTTTACAGGGAGGGTATGGCTACACCTTC
TRBV11-2,TRBD1,NA,TRBJ2-7,CASSTPWDRVYEQYF,TGTGCCAGCAGCACCCCGTGGGACAGGGTCTACGAGCAGTACTTC
TRBV5-6,NA,NA,TRBJ2-7,CASSLLGGTDEQYF,TGTGCCAGCAGCTTGCTGGGGGGAACGGACGAGCAGTACTTC
TRBV13,NA,few,TRBJ1-1,CASSFMGARVAEAFF,TGTGCCAGCAGCTTCATGGGGGCCCGAGTGGCTGAAGCTTTCTTT
TRBV10-1,NA,few,TRBJ2-1,CASSESGRVGDEQFF,TGCGCCAGCAGTGAGTCGGGCAGGGTGGGTGATGAGCAGTTCTTC
TRBV6-9,NA,NA,TRBJ1-1,CASSYSPGGGEEAEAFF,TGTGCCAGCAGTTATTCCCCCGGGGGAGGGGAAGAAGCTGAAGCTTTCTTT
TRBV4-2,TRBD2,NA,TRBJ2-1,CASSQSGTSMSYNEQFF,TGTGCCAGCAGCCAGTCCGGGACTAGCATGTCCTACAATGAGCAGTTCTTC
TRBV5-1,NA,NA,TRBJ2-7,CASSLGAYYEQYF,TGCGCCAGCAGCTTAGGGGCCTACTACGAGCAGTACTTC
TRBV18,NA,NA,TRBJ1-4,CASAGATNEKLFF,TGTGCCAGCGCGGGTGCAACTAATGAAAAACTGTTTTTT
TRBV7-9,NA,NA,TRBJ1-2,CASTTLLGSGYTF,TGTGCCAGCACGACACTTCTGGGGAGTGGCTACACCTTC
TRBV19,TRBD1,NA,TRBJ2-1,CASSADRASINEQFF,TGTGCCAGTAGTGCCGACAGGGCCTCGATCAATGAGCAGTTCTTC
TRBV28,TRBD1,NA,TRBJ2-5,CASSFPRVPRQGTAPLFQETQYF,TGTGCCAGCAGTTTTCCCCGAGTCCCCCGACAGGGGACCGCACCGCTCTTCCAAGAGACCCAGTACTTC
TRBV19,NA,NA,TRBJ2-1,CASNRAPQALLYNEQFF,TGTGCCAGTAATAGAGCCCCACAGGCCTTACTCTACAATGAGCAGTTCTTC
TRBV12-5,TRBD1,few,TRBJ1-1,CASGLRDSEAFF,TGTGCTAGTGGCCTACGGGACAGTGAAGCTTTCTTT
TRBV11-2,NA,NA,TRBJ1-2,CASSLGVGPNYGYTF,TGTGCCAGCAGCCTCGGCGTGGGGCCTAACTATGGCTACACCTTC
TRBV14,NA,NA,TRBJ2-5,CASSQWQGRAQYF,TGTGCCAGCAGCCAGTGGCAGGGGAGAGCCCAGTACTTC
TRBV10-2,TRBD1,once,TRBJ1-3,CASRATGSGNTIYF,TGCGCCAGCAGGGCGACAGGGTCCGGAAACACCATATATTTT
TRBV7-9,TRBD1,few,TRBJ2-7,CASSLGTGASYEQYF,TGTGCCAGCAGCTTAGGGACAGGGGCCTCCTACGAGCAGTACTTC
TRBV5-1,NA,NA,TRBJ2-5,CASSLDSLVETQYF,TGCGCCAGCAGCCTGGACTCCCTAGTAGAGACCCAGTACTTC
TRBV6-1,TRBD1,NA,TRBJ2-5,CASSEADRVGETQYF,TGTGCCAGCAGTGAGGCTGACAGGGTGGGAGAGACCCAGTACTTC